The entry that follows covers one T cell receptor (beta chain) sequence. This clonotype came up a few times. It lacks a known antigen. The record has no base qualities; no much larger clone is one base away. This sample was taken from a study of vaccination and CD4 T cells after COVID-19 (dated by TCRdb to the early 2020s). Describing the broader study: Six males and four females were included in the convalescent cohort, with two Hispanic individuals, seven Caucasians, two Asians and one multiracial person represented. Post-COVID blood samples from convalescent patients were collected a median of approximately 93 days after diagnosis, with a range of 35 to 161 days. Post-vaccine blood samples were taken a median of 72 days after the second vaccine dose, with a range of about 14 to 241 days. In an earlier paper using these donors, memory CD4+ T cell crossreactivity between SARS-CoV-2 and common cold coronavirus spike proteins was assessed at the TCR clonotype level. For stimulating the cultures, overlapping spike peptide pools were used, derived from SARS-CoV-2 as well as from the common cold coronaviruses HCoV-NL63, HCoV-OC43 and HCoV-229E. As controls, cultures received a CEFX viral epitope pool (the positive control), an HIV-1 Nef peptide pool (the negative control), or no peptide at all. Each participant got two doses of either the Pfizer-BioNTech BNT162b2 vaccine (n=8) or the Moderna mRNA-1273 vaccine (n=2). In roughly nine COVID-19 convalescent patients and a few infection-naive healthy vaccine recipients, the spike-specific CD4+ TCR repertoire before mRNA vaccination was compared with the repertoire after mRNA vaccination.

Library preparation employed PCR. At the Johns Hopkins FTIC core, DNA from the cultured CD4+ T cells underwent TCR sequencing with the Oncomine TCR Beta short-read assay. The QIAamp micro DNA kit was used to extract genomic DNA from the cultured CD4+ T cells. The Oncomine TCR Beta libraries from cultured CD4+ T cells were pooled using unique dual indexes and then sequenced on an Illumina iSeq 100. Per the original workflow: Non-productive sequences were removed, and CDR3s that did not start with C, did not end with F or W, or were shorter than 7 amino acids were discarded. Antigen-specific clonotypes were identified using the MANAFEST web application through comparison of peptide-stimulated wells with reference and other culture wells. Positive clones required FDR below 0.05, an odds ratio above 5, and productive frequency above 0.1% in at least two of three replicate wells. A clonotype was classed as cross-reactive if the clonotype showed significant expansion both in SARS-CoV-2 spike wells and in at least one common cold coronavirus spike condition. Levenshtein distances (stringdist) and unrooted phylogenetic trees (ape) in R version 3.6.1 were used to assess CDR3 homology. TCRdb reanalyzed the raw reads on its own, using fastp at Q25 for trimming and MiXCR for clone calling, and kept in-frame beta chains. CDR3 protein duplicates are merged, each entry listing the most common genes and DNA. TCRdb's processing, not the study's, gives the V and J calls here. The sample has thousands of distinct CDR3 sequences on record, about 34% of them singletons. Of the sample, 20% to 30% is held by the ten largest clones.

The treatment or condition label on this specimen signifies: approximately 11-day PBMC culture with coronavirus spike peptide pools or control peptides (ViraFEST assay). CD4+ T cells from unexposed donors were collected before the COVID-19 pandemic (2011-2018). To expand antigen-specific T cells with peptide pools and then pick out the expanded clonotypes through TCR sequencing, the study relied on the ViraFEST assay. Around 2 million PBMCs per well were cultured in IMDM with about 5% human AB serum and 9 to 10 IU/ml IL-2, plus 10 ug/ml peptide pools. On days 3 and 7, half of the culture medium was replaced with fresh IL-2-containing medium. After roughly 11 days of culture, CD4+ T cells were isolated by negative selection with the EasySep CD4+ T cell isolation kit. As far as cell numbers permitted, CD4+ T cells from unexposed donors were tested for reactivity against SARS-CoV-2 S and N as well as four spike pools from common cold coronaviruses. PBMCs were separated from whole blood using Ficoll-Paque Plus gradient centrifugation and then either used fresh or cryopreserved at -140C. Triplicate wells were generally used for each culture condition. Leukapheresis product for the unexposed donors was purchased commercially.

The paper as a whole reports these results and caveats: In convalescent patients, a median roughly 85% of post-vaccine SARS-CoV-2-reactive clones were detected only after vaccination, suggesting vaccine-specific priming. An increase in the median number of SARS-CoV-2-reactive clonotypes from some 20 after infection to 35 to 40 after vaccination was observed, but the change was not found to be significant. Relatively few convalescent patients were included in the study, and early timepoints after natural infection were not analyzed. In convalescent patients, nearly all vaccine-specific clones (304 of 307) were found to be mono-reactive for SARS-CoV-2 spike rather than cross-reactive with common cold coronaviruses.

The sequence came from a human donor in good health. The source material was CD4+ T cells from blood, cultured in vitro.

DNA sequence: TGTGCCAGCAGTGAGGGTACATTTAGCAATCAGCCCCAGCATTTT. Translated, it gives CASSEGTFSNQPQHF. The rearrangement combines TRBV2 with TRBJ1-5, with the D segment identity uncertain. The germline V gene encodes CDR1 SNHLY and CDR2 FYNNEI. Trimming takes 3 bases from V and 0 bases from J, and the germline ends sit 9 bases apart. The CDR3 starts with the cysteine, ends with the phenylalanine, and has 15 residues. The DNA shown is the 45-base CDR3, in frame from base 1.